This T cell receptor beta chain is drawn from a study of T cell responses to AZD1222 COVID-19 vaccine. Some clones are missing from TCRdb's copy, which holds only in-frame ones; the method was immunoSEQ multiplex PCR. The sample lists some 120,000 clones, 88% occurring once. Study conclusions and caveats: Repertoires were obtained solely post-peak T cell response. A rise in Spike-specific TCR breadth and depth followed two AZD1222 doses. At baseline, just a handful of AZD1222 recipients tested seropositive.

Notes on this clone: Its specificity is unknown.

This CDR3 spans 15 amino acids. CDR1 and CDR2 from the germline V gene are MNHEY and SMNVEV (reference sequence). The V end was cut by 1 base, the J end by 0 bases, with 9 bases between. The clonotype originates from an adult in good health. The sequencing used peripheral blood, collected on day 0 of AZD1222 vaccination. The chain links TRBV27 to TRBJ1-1; D not certain. The CDR3 spells CASSLFGYMNTEAFF. DNA for the CDR3: TGTGCCAGCAGTTTATTTGGCTACATGAACACTGAAGCTTTCTTT.